A single T cell receptor (beta chain) is shown here with its context. There are 13 residues in the CDR3. Germline-derived CDR1 and CDR2 are SGHTA and FQGNSA. After removal of 6 bases from V and 5 bases from J, the junction contained 5 bases not matched to a gene. The data originate from a study of blood T cell repertoires in COVID-19. Across the whole study: Acute-phase and convalescent COVID-19 samples originated in the United States, Italy and Spain.

Method: immunoSEQ multiplex PCR; TCRdb's copy keeps in-frame clones and lacks some. The sample lists about 63,000 clones; 88% were seen once. The material sequenced was peripheral blood. The TCR comes from a human donor in a cohort sampled during active COVID-19. V usage is TRBV7-2 and J usage is TRBJ2-3; 7 bases fit TRBD2. The CDR3 region has the DNA TGTGCCAGCAGGGTCGCGGGAGAAGATACGCAGTATTTT. Translation gives CASRVAGEDTQYF.